The 2 T cell receptor beta chains listed next were all sequenced from one sample in a study of blood T cell repertoires in COVID-19. Sequencing was performed with immunoSEQ multiplex PCR; in TCRdb, only in-frame clones are kept and a portion is missing. The sample includes over 200,000 clones, approximately 86% seen only once; the top ten take around a tenth. Input material: peripheral blood. The origin of the receptors is a middle-aged man who had recovered from COVID-19.

V usage is TRBV13 and J usage is TRBJ2-3, with D maybe TRBD1 (6 bases). CDR3 length: 18 residues. CDR1 is PRHDT and CDR2 is FYEKMQ in the germline V gene (reference sequence). V gave up 5 bases and J gave up 7 bases, with 28 bases separating them. The CDR3 DNA is TGTGCCAGCAGCCCTGGACACGAACAGCAGGGGTGGGTGAATACGCAGTATTTT. Translating it yields CASSPGHEQQGWVNTQYF. Full variable domain (outside the CDR3, taken from reference TRBV13 and TRBJ2-3): AAGVIQSPRHLIKEKRETATLKCYPIPRHDTVYWYQQGPGQDPQFLISFYEKMQSDKGSIPDRFSAQQFSDYHSELNMSSLELGDSALYFCASSPGHEQQGWVNTQYFGPGTRLTVL.

The rearrangement links TRBV5-4 to TRBJ1-1, with D perhaps TRBD1 (6 bases). The CDR3 sequence is 13 residues long. V was trimmed by 4 bases and J by 4 bases, leaving 11 bases between them. From germline, CDR1 is SGHNT and CDR2 YYREEE (reference sequence). The CDR3 DNA follows: TGTGCCAGCAGCCTTAGGGGGGGCACTGAAGCTTTCTTT. Protein sequence: CASSLRGGTEAFF.